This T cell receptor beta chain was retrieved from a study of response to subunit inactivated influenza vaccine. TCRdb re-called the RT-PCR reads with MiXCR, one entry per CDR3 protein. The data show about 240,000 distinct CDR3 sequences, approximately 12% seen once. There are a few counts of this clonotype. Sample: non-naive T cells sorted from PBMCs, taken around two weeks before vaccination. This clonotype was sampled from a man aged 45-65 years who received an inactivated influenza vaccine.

The CDR3 region is CASSRRGGAPETQYF. Here the CDR3 DNA reads TGTGCCAGCAGCCGTCGGGGAGGGGCCCCAGAGACCCAGTACTTC. The chain recombines TRBV11-1 with TRBJ2-5; TRBD2 matches at 7 bases. The CDR3 has 15 residues. The V segment lost 5 bases and the J segment 4 bases; nucleotides outside the gene matches: 10. Germline V gives CDR1 SGHAT, CDR2 FQDESV (reference sequence).